The clone carrying this TCR beta chain has just one count. Its specificity is not known. Germline V lookup: CDR1 SGHRS, CDR2 YFSETQ. The CDR3 loop spans 14 amino acids. J was trimmed by 5 bases and V by 1 base; bases with no gene match: 5. The sample originates from a study of graft-versus-host responses after intestinal transplantation. Method: immunoSEQ multiplex PCR; TCRdb's copy keeps in-frame clones and lacks some. The sample has about 130,000 clones; approximately 90% are singletons. Overall study results and limits: In recipient marrow, GvH clones were found, and some appeared first in ileum or blood.

This chain uses TRBV5-1 with TRBJ1-1, with 7 positions matching TRBD1. The receptor's source is a human donor who received an intestinal transplant. The specimen comprised unstimulated CD4+ T cells sorted from spleen or lymph node cells, sampled before intestinal transplant. The CDR3 loop is CASSLTGDLTEAFF. DNA of the CDR3: TGCGCCAGCAGCTTGACAGGGGACTTGACTGAAGCTTTCTTT.